This is a list of T cell receptor beta chains from one sample in a study of cytomegalovirus exposure and HLA in healthy donors. Generated by immunoSEQ multiplex PCR, the TCRdb table keeps only in-frame clones and is missing some. This table holds around 140,000 clones, around nine tenths found once. The sample consisted of PBMCs. The receptors derive from a woman in her twenties or thirties in good health and CMV-seronegative. The CDR3 runs from the conserved cysteine through the conserved F or W. D genes are given only for firm matches. Clone sizes are given selectively: once, few, many, or a class where the clone is expanded.

>NA|NA|TRBJ2-1|TRBV7-2
CASSARVIYNEQFF
TGTGCCAGCAGCGCACGGGTCATCTACAATGAGCAGTTCTTC
>NA|TRBD1|TRBJ2-7|TRBV7-9
CASSRPGGPGYEQYF
TGTGCCAGCAGCCGACCAGGGGGACCCGGTTACGAGCAGTACTTC
>NA|NA|TRBJ2-5|TRBV4-3
CASSHLWRGTDQETQYF
TGCGCCAGCAGCCACCTCTGGCGCGGGACCGACCAAGAGACCCAGTACTTC
>NA|TRBD1|TRBJ2-1|TRBV5-1
CASSLDRGNEQFF
TGCGCCAGCAGCTTGGACAGGGGTAATGAGCAGTTCTTC
>few|TRBD2|TRBJ2-7|TRBV7-2
CASSYSSGSYEQYF
TGTGCCAGCAGTTACTCTAGCGGCTCCTACGAGCAGTACTTC
>NA|TRBD2|TRBJ2-1|TRBV2
CASSDPSGGGVNEQFF
TGTGCCAGCAGTGACCCTAGCGGGGGGGGAGTCAATGAGCAGTTCTTC
>NA|NA|TRBJ1-1|TRBV6-1
CASNEEPRNTEAFF
TGTGCCAGCAACGAGGAACCGAGGAACACTGAAGCTTTCTTT
>NA|TRBD1|TRBJ1-5|TRBV19
CASSLYRDSYSNQPQHF
TGTGCCAGTAGTTTGTACCGGGACAGCTATAGCAATCAGCCCCAGCATTTT
>NA|NA|TRBJ1-2|TRBV10-3
CAIRVQGEGGYTF
TGTGCCATCAGGGTACAGGGAGAAGGGGGCTACACCTTC
>NA|NA|TRBJ2-2|TRBV2
CASSGQNTGELFF
TGTGCCAGCAGTGGGCAGAACACCGGGGAGCTGTTTTTT
>NA|TRBD1|TRBJ1-4|TRBV10-1
CASRWTGRANEKLFF
TGCGCCAGCAGATGGACAGGGAGGGCTAATGAAAAACTGTTTTTT
>NA|NA|TRBJ2-7|TRBV7-9
CASSLERSSYEQYF
TGTGCCAGCAGCTTAGAAAGGAGCTCCTACGAGCAGTACTTC
>NA|TRBD1|TRBJ2-5|TRBV28
CASRGTGSETQYF
TGTGCCAGCAGGGGGACAGGGTCGGAGACCCAGTACTTC
>NA|TRBD2|TRBJ2-3|TRBV27
CASSFLRTSGVLEDTQYF
TGTGCCAGCAGTTTTCTCCGGACTAGCGGGGTCCTCGAGGATACGCAGTATTTT
>NA|TRBD1|TRBJ2-7|TRBV19
CASSIAGQWDEQYF
TGTGCCAGTAGTATAGCGGGACAGTGGGACGAGCAGTACTTC
>NA|NA|TRBJ2-1|TRBV28
CASSPPGRGAYNEQFF
TGTGCCAGCAGTCCCCCAGGGCGCGGGGCCTACAATGAGCAGTTCTTC
>NA|TRBD1|TRBJ1-2|TRBV6-5
CASSSSGTGARGYTF
TGTGCCAGCAGTTCATCCGGGACAGGGGCTCGTGGCTACACCTTC
>NA|NA|TRBJ2-1|TRBV28
CASSLGSVSYNEQFF
TGTGCCAGCAGTTTGGGGAGCGTTTCCTACAATGAGCAGTTCTTC
>few|TRBD2|TRBJ2-1|TRBV29-1
CSVAGGGTPAGFF
TGCAGCGTTGCCGGCGGGGGGACCCCAGCAGGGTTCTTC
>once|TRBD2|TRBJ2-2|TRBV29-1
CSTSSGGPNTGELFF
TGCAGCACTTCTAGCGGGGGCCCGAACACCGGGGAGCTGTTTTTT
>NA|NA|TRBJ2-3|TRBV9
CASSVYNGAPGWDTQYF
TGTGCCAGCAGCGTTTACAACGGAGCCCCCGGTTGGGATACGCAGTATTTT
>NA|NA|TRBJ1-2|TRBV19
CASSTDAGVFYGYTF
TGTGCCAGTAGTACTGACGCAGGGGTTTTCTATGGCTACACCTTC
>once|TRBD1|TRBJ1-5|TRBV7-9
CASSSTPGQGKVRQPQHF
TGTGCCAGCAGCTCGACCCCGGGACAGGGGAAAGTGCGGCAGCCCCAGCATTTT
>NA|NA|TRBJ2-7|TRBV10-3
CAISESTLGALSYEQYF
TGTGCCATCAGTGAGTCGACTCTGGGAGCGCTGTCCTACGAGCAGTACTTC
>NA|TRBD1|TRBJ1-6|TRBV5-1
CASTQTATGGGSPLHF
TGCGCCAGCACCCAAACTGCCACAGGGGGAGGTTCACCCCTCCACTTT
>NA|TRBD2|TRBJ2-1|TRBV13
CASSMGLAVNEQFF
TGTGCCAGCAGCATGGGACTAGCAGTCAATGAGCAGTTCTTC
>NA|TRBD1|TRBJ1-2|TRBV7-9
CAGSETGAYGYTF
TGTGCCGGCTCTGAGACAGGGGCCTATGGCTACACCTTC